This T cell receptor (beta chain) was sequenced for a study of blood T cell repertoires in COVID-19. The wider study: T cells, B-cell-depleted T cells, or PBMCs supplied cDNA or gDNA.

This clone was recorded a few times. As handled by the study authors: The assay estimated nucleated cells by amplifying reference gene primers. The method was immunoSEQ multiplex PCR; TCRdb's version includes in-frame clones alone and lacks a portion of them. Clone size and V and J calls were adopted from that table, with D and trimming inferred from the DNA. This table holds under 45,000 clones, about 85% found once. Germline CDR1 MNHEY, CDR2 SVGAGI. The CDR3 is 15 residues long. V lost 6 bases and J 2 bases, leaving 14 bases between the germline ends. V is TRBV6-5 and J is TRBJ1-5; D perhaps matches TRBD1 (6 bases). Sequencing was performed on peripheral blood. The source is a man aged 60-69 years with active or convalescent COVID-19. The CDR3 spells CASSPQGGGNQPQHF. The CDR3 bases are TGTGCCAGCAGCCCACAGGGAGGGGGCAATCAGCCCCAGCATTTT.